A selection of T cell receptor beta chains follows, all from one sample in a study of blood T cell repertoires in COVID-19. Produced via immunoSEQ multiplex PCR; TCRdb's table is partial and in-frame only. The sample carries approximately 150,000 clones, approximately 84% recorded once. Sequencing was done on a sample of peripheral blood. The receptors shown here come from an older man with acute or convalescent COVID-19. CDR3s include the opening cysteine and the closing phenylalanine or tryptophan. D genes are given only for firm matches. Size values are once, few and many counts, or a class for expanded clones, and some rows have none.

d_call: TRBD2
j_call: TRBJ2-1
v_call: TRBV4-1
clone_size: -
cdr3_length: 15
cdr3_aa: CASSQSSGPYNEQFF
cdr3_nt: TGCGCCAGCAGCCAGTCTAGCGGGCCCTACAATGAGCAGTTCTTC

d_call: -
j_call: TRBJ2-2
v_call: TRBV15
clone_size: few
cdr3_length: 15
cdr3_aa: CATSRDRTDTGELFF
cdr3_nt: TGTGCCACCAGCAGAGATAGGACAGACACCGGGGAGCTGTTTTTT

d_call: TRBD1
j_call: TRBJ2-3
v_call: TRBV24-1
clone_size: -
cdr3_length: 18
cdr3_aa: CATSDTGAAIGRPDTQYF
cdr3_nt: TGTGCCACCAGTGACACAGGGGCCGCCATCGGACGCCCAGATACGCAGTATTTT

d_call: TRBD1
j_call: TRBJ2-7
v_call: TRBV2
clone_size: -
cdr3_length: 14
cdr3_aa: CASSPRTGGDEQYF
cdr3_nt: TGTGCCAGCAGTCCCCGGACAGGGGGGGACGAGCAGTACTTC

d_call: TRBD2
j_call: TRBJ2-1
v_call: TRBV2
clone_size: -
cdr3_length: 16
cdr3_aa: CASSGLEGGRANEQFF
cdr3_nt: TGTGCCAGCAGTGGGTTGGAGGGCGGGAGGGCCAATGAGCAGTTCTTC

d_call: TRBD1
j_call: TRBJ2-7
v_call: TRBV2
clone_size: -
cdr3_length: 13
cdr3_aa: CASTGTGSYEQYF
cdr3_nt: TGTGCCAGCACAGGGACAGGCTCCTACGAGCAGTACTTC

d_call: -
j_call: TRBJ2-7
v_call: TRBV6-5
clone_size: -
cdr3_length: 14
cdr3_aa: CASSYRSGQTEQYF
cdr3_nt: TGTGCCAGCAGTTACAGATCGGGACAAACCGAGCAGTACTTC

d_call: TRBD2
j_call: TRBJ2-2
v_call: TRBV3-1/TRBV3-2
clone_size: -
cdr3_length: 17
cdr3_aa: CASSQDRGAGGAGELFF
cdr3_nt: TGTGCCAGCAGCCAAGATCGCGGGGCGGGGGGCGCCGGGGAGCTGTTTTTT

d_call: -
j_call: TRBJ1-2
v_call: TRBV3-1/TRBV3-2
clone_size: many
cdr3_length: 15
cdr3_aa: CASSQESAGTYGYTF
cdr3_nt: TGTGCCAGCAGCCAAGAGTCTGCAGGTACTTATGGCTACACCTTC

d_call: -
j_call: TRBJ1-5
v_call: TRBV6-6
clone_size: -
cdr3_length: 16
cdr3_aa: CASRPTGHLITQPQHF
cdr3_nt: TGTGCCAGCAGACCGACCGGACACCTAATAACCCAGCCCCAGCATTTT

d_call: -
j_call: TRBJ1-1
v_call: TRBV9
clone_size: -
cdr3_length: 15
cdr3_aa: CASSPPGLQGTEAFF
cdr3_nt: TGTGCCAGCAGCCCCCCGGGACTTCAGGGCACTGAAGCTTTCTTT

d_call: TRBD1
j_call: TRBJ1-4
v_call: TRBV5-1
clone_size: -
cdr3_length: 16
cdr3_aa: CASSLAATGGVGKLFF
cdr3_nt: TGCGCCAGCAGCTTGGCCGCGACAGGGGGCGTCGGAAAACTGTTTTTT

d_call: -
j_call: TRBJ2-7
v_call: TRBV5-4
clone_size: -
cdr3_length: 15
cdr3_aa: CASNYNRVLSYEQYF
cdr3_nt: TGTGCCAGCAACTATAACAGGGTATTATCCTACGAGCAGTACTTC

d_call: TRBD1
j_call: TRBJ1-2
v_call: TRBV9
clone_size: -
cdr3_length: 16
cdr3_aa: CASSVGDRGLSYGYTF
cdr3_nt: TGTGCCAGCAGCGTAGGGGACAGGGGCTTGAGCTATGGCTACACCTTC

d_call: TRBD2
j_call: TRBJ2-7
v_call: TRBV27
clone_size: -
cdr3_length: 15
cdr3_aa: CASSSRTSGSYEQYF
cdr3_nt: TGTGCCAGCAGTTCGCGGACTAGCGGCTCCTACGAGCAGTACTTC

d_call: -
j_call: TRBJ1-1
v_call: TRBV7-8
clone_size: -
cdr3_length: 15
cdr3_aa: CASAGSGLANTEAFF
cdr3_nt: TGTGCCAGCGCGGGGTCAGGGCTGGCGAACACTGAAGCTTTCTTT

d_call: -
j_call: TRBJ2-7
v_call: TRBV18
clone_size: once
cdr3_length: 13
cdr3_aa: CASSPRTTHEQYF
cdr3_nt: TGTGCCAGCTCACCGCGGACTACCCACGAGCAGTACTTC

d_call: TRBD1
j_call: TRBJ2-3
v_call: TRBV27
clone_size: -
cdr3_length: 17
cdr3_aa: CASSFQRTGMGTDTQYF
cdr3_nt: TGTGCCAGCAGTTTCCAAAGGACAGGGATGGGCACAGATACGCAGTATTTT

d_call: TRBD1
j_call: TRBJ2-7
v_call: TRBV24-1
clone_size: -
cdr3_length: 13
cdr3_aa: CATSRTGINEQYF
cdr3_nt: TGTGCCACCAGCCGGACAGGGATCAACGAGCAGTACTTC

d_call: -
j_call: TRBJ1-6
v_call: TRBV9
clone_size: few
cdr3_length: 13
cdr3_aa: CASSGQEGSPLHF
cdr3_nt: TGTGCCAGCAGCGGGCAGGAGGGTTCACCCCTCCACTTT

d_call: TRBD1
j_call: TRBJ1-3
v_call: TRBV4-1
clone_size: -
cdr3_length: 18
cdr3_aa: CASSQTQGTAISGNTIYF
cdr3_nt: TGCGCCAGCAGCCAAACCCAAGGGACAGCTATCTCTGGAAACACCATATATTTT

d_call: TRBD2
j_call: TRBJ2-5
v_call: TRBV7-3
clone_size: few
cdr3_length: 14
cdr3_aa: CASSLGTTGETQYF
cdr3_nt: TGTGCCAGCAGCCTGGGGACTACGGGAGAGACCCAGTACTTC

d_call: TRBD1
j_call: TRBJ2-7
v_call: TRBV29-1
clone_size: once
cdr3_length: 13
cdr3_aa: CSVGWTGQHEQYF
cdr3_nt: TGCAGCGTCGGTTGGACAGGGCAGCACGAGCAGTACTTC

d_call: TRBD2
j_call: TRBJ2-5
v_call: TRBV24-1
clone_size: -
cdr3_length: 17
cdr3_aa: CATSDTGLAGQQETQYF
cdr3_nt: TGTGCCACCAGTGATACCGGACTAGCGGGGCAACAAGAGACCCAGTACTTC

d_call: -
j_call: TRBJ1-2
v_call: TRBV9
clone_size: -
cdr3_length: 16
cdr3_aa: CASSVSGAAANYGYTF
cdr3_nt: TGTGCCAGCAGCGTTTCAGGGGCCGCTGCCAACTATGGCTACACCTTC

d_call: -
j_call: TRBJ1-4
v_call: TRBV5-1
clone_size: -
cdr3_length: 15
cdr3_aa: CASSFSGAGNEKLFF
cdr3_nt: TGCGCCAGCAGCTTCTCAGGGGCTGGTAATGAAAAACTGTTTTTT

d_call: TRBD2
j_call: TRBJ2-1
v_call: TRBV15
clone_size: -
cdr3_length: 16
cdr3_aa: CATSRDEAGANHEQFF
cdr3_nt: TGTGCCACCAGCAGAGACGAAGCGGGAGCGAATCATGAGCAGTTCTTC

d_call: TRBD2
j_call: TRBJ2-3
v_call: TRBV2
clone_size: -
cdr3_length: 16
cdr3_aa: CASTNPGGVGADTQYF
cdr3_nt: TGTGCCAGCACCAATCCTGGGGGGGTGGGAGCAGATACGCAGTATTTT

d_call: TRBD1
j_call: TRBJ1-2
v_call: TRBV28
clone_size: -
cdr3_length: 14
cdr3_aa: CASRKQGAGYGYTF
cdr3_nt: TGTGCCAGCAGAAAACAGGGGGCGGGCTATGGCTACACCTTC

d_call: -
j_call: TRBJ2-5
v_call: TRBV5-6
clone_size: -
cdr3_length: 14
cdr3_aa: CASSLASVPETQYF
cdr3_nt: TGTGCCAGCAGCTTGGCCTCGGTTCCGGAGACCCAGTACTTC

d_call: TRBD1
j_call: TRBJ2-2
v_call: TRBV24-1
clone_size: -
cdr3_length: 17
cdr3_aa: CATSASPTGSFTGELFF
cdr3_nt: TGTGCCACCAGTGCCTCACCGACAGGGTCTTTCACCGGGGAGCTGTTTTTT

d_call: -
j_call: TRBJ2-3
v_call: TRBV10-3
clone_size: -
cdr3_length: 14
cdr3_aa: CATRRGEGTDTQYF
cdr3_nt: TGTGCCACCAGACGCGGGGAAGGTACAGATACGCAGTATTTT

d_call: TRBD1
j_call: TRBJ2-3
v_call: TRBV24-1
clone_size: -
cdr3_length: 15
cdr3_aa: CATSDYGQGPDTQYF
cdr3_nt: TGTGCCACCAGTGATTATGGACAGGGGCCAGATACGCAGTATTTT

d_call: TRBD2
j_call: TRBJ2-5
v_call: TRBV24-1
clone_size: -
cdr3_length: 17
cdr3_aa: CATSGGPGGLRGETQYF
cdr3_nt: TGTGCCACCTCGGGGGGACCGGGAGGGCTGCGAGGGGAGACCCAGTACTTC

d_call: TRBD2
j_call: TRBJ2-3
v_call: TRBV6-5
clone_size: -
cdr3_length: 16
cdr3_aa: CASSWTSGGQRDTQYF
cdr3_nt: TGTGCCAGCAGTTGGACTAGCGGGGGCCAGAGAGATACGCAGTATTTT

d_call: TRBD2
j_call: TRBJ2-5
v_call: TRBV10-3
clone_size: -
cdr3_length: 13
cdr3_aa: CACGGASRETQYF
cdr3_nt: TGTGCCTGCGGGGGGGCATCAAGGGAGACCCAGTACTTC